What follows are 28 T cell receptor beta chains derived from one specimen sequenced in a study of blood T cells in healthy people across ages. PCR was performed a second time for 7 to 11 cycles using a sample-barcoded 5' primer and a J-beta primer mix. TCRdb re-called the 5' RACE reads through MiXCR, storing one row per CDR3 protein. This sample has fewer than 650,000 distinct CDR3 sequences, with about 27% found just once. These data also formed part of another study, on T cells of mothers and their children.

The material sequenced was blood. The source of these receptors is a boy between 2 and 10 years old in good health.

The chain has TRBV5-1 and TRBJ2-1; 11 nucleotides line up with TRBD2. This CDR3 is 20 amino acids long. Trimming took 0 bases from V and 4 from J; bases not matched to a gene: 15. From germline, CDR1 is SGHRS and CDR2 YFSETQ. CDR3 nucleotide sequence: TGCGCCAGCAGCTTGGCTAGCGGGGGGAAACGCCTCGGAGAGTACAATGAGCAGTTCTTC. Its translation: CASSLASGGKRLGEYNEQFF.

The V gene is TRBV7-9, the J gene TRBJ2-5; 7 nucleotides align to TRBD2. Germline-derived CDR1 and CDR2 are SEHNR and FQNEAQ (reference sequence). The CDR3 consists of 16 residues. The V segment lost 0 bases and the J segment 5 bases; nucleotides outside the gene matches: 9. The CDR3 protein is CASSLARTRNEETQYF. The CDR3 DNA is TGTGCCAGCAGCTTAGCCCGGACTAGGAACGAGGAGACCCAGTACTTC.

The chain recombines TRBV7-2 with TRBJ2-2, with 8 bases matching TRBD2. Germline-derived CDR1 and CDR2 are SGHTA and FQGNSA. The CDR3 has 19 residues. V trimming: 5 bases; J trimming: 2 bases; junction bases outside the gene matches: 16. This CDR3 reads CASSHGTRIPEDNTGELFF. For the CDR3, the DNA is TGTGCCAGCAGCCACGGGACTAGAATCCCGGAAGACAACACCGGGGAGCTGTTTTTT.

V usage is TRBV4-1 and J usage is TRBJ2-2, with D possibly being TRBD2 (5 bases). The length of the CDR3 is 16 residues. CDR1 is MGHRA and CDR2 is YSYEKL in the germline V gene. The V and J ends lost 2 bases and 4 bases respectively, with 14 bases between them. CDR3 in amino acids: CASSQLASWGTGELFF. CDR3 in DNA: TGCGCCAGCAGCCAATTGGCTAGCTGGGGCACCGGGGAGCTGTTTTTT.

This clonotype was seen a handful of times. DNA for the CDR3: TGTGCCAGCAGCTCAAATAAGGGACAGGGGGTCACCGGGGAGCTGTTTTTT. It codes for CASSSNKGQGVTGELFF. The V gene is TRBV6-1, the J gene TRBJ2-2; 11 bases agree with TRBD1. V lost 6 bases and J lost 4; bases outside the gene matches: 10. The CDR3 has 17 amino acids. CDR1 and CDR2 from the germline V gene are MNHNS and SASEGT.

This chain uses TRBV20-1 with TRBJ1-2, with a possible D match to TRBD1 (5 bases). CDR1 and CDR2 (germline): DFQATT, SNEGSKA (reference sequence). The length of the CDR3 is 14 residues. Trimming took 1 base from V and 8 from J, leaving 17 bases between them. The CDR3 nucleotides read TGCAGTGCTAGAGTTTTTGTGGGGGTAGGAGGCTACACCTTC. It encodes CSARVFVGVGGYTF.

The V and J genes are TRBV20-1 and TRBJ2-4, with D hard to call. The germline V gene has CDR1 DFQATT and CDR2 SNEGSKA (reference sequence). CDR3 length equals 14 residues. V dropped 0 bases and J dropped 0 bases, with 6 bases sitting between them. The CDR3 DNA follows: TGCAGTGCTAGAGACCCCCTAGCCAAAAACATTCAGTACTTC. Translated, it gives CSARDPLAKNIQYF.

V gene TRBV20-1 combines with J gene TRBJ2-4; 12 bases match TRBD2. The trim removed 7 bases at V and 3 bases at J, leaving 4 bases unmatched. The CDR3 is 14 residues long. CDR1 is DFQATT, CDR2 SNEGSKA, per germline (reference sequence). CDR3 coding DNA: TGCAGTGGGACACTAGCGGGAGGCAAAAACATTCAGTACTTC. Protein: CSGTLAGGKNIQYF.

The table lists this clonotype with a few counts. The junction differs from germline at one of its ends, possibly a read error. The chain joins TRBV7-8 to TRBJ1-6; possible D gene TRBD1, 5 bases. This CDR3 is built from 17 residues. CDR1 is SGHVS, CDR2 FQNEAQ, per germline. This CDR3 reads CASSSLGLGDLYSPLHF. In DNA, the CDR3 is TGTGCCAGCAGCTCCCTAGGGCTAGGGGATCTTTATTCCCCCCTCCACTTT. Full variable domain (remainder filled in from reference TRBV7-8 and TRBJ1-6): GAGVSQSPRYKVAKRGQDVALRCDPISGHVSLFWYQQALGQGPEFLTYFQNEAQLDKSGLPSDRFFAERPEGSVSTLKIQRTQQEDSAVYLCASSSLGLGDLYSPLHFGNGTRLTVT.

This clonotype was recorded a few times. The rearrangement uses TRBV7-2 and TRBJ2-5; no definite D call. The DNA end lines up better with TRBJ2-7; the J call may be wrong. Germline V gene sequence: CDR1 SGHTA, CDR2 FQGNSA. This CDR3 region has 15 residues. As DNA, the CDR3 is TGTGCCAGCAGCTTATACAACGGCCCCTCCTACGAGCAGTACTTC. Protein sequence: CASSLYNGPSYEQYF.

This clonotype was picked up a small number of times. CDR3 in amino acids: CSVLLAGGTQYF. CDR3 coding DNA: TGCAGCGTGTTACTAGCAGGCGGGACCCAGTACTTC. The chain has TRBV29-1 and TRBJ2-5; weak D call: TRBD2 (6 bases). This CDR3 has 12 amino acids. The germline CDR1 and CDR2 sequences are SQVTM and ANQGSEA. Trimming cost V 6 bases and J 7 bases, with 15 bases left between them.

The J gene is TRBJ2-7, the V gene TRBV5-5, with D tentatively TRBD2 (6 bases). V lost 1 base and J 2 bases, leaving 7 bases between the germline ends. Germline V gene sequence: CDR1 SGHKS, CDR2 YYEKEE (reference sequence). This CDR3 is 13 amino acids long. The CDR3 is CASSLRLAYEQYF. CDR3 sequence (DNA): TGTGCCAGCAGCTTGAGACTAGCCTACGAGCAGTACTTC. The full variable domain, in which reference TRBV5-5 and TRBJ2-7 provide the parts outside the CDR3, is DAGVTQSPTHLIKTRGQQVTLRCSPISGHKSVSWYQQVLGQGPQFIFQYYEKEERGRGNFPDRFSARQFPNYSSELNVNALLLGDSALYLCASSLRLAYEQYFGPGTRLTVT.

As for this clonotype: The junction departs from the called germline gene at one end, perhaps through a read error. The V call is TRBV7-7, the J call TRBJ2-5; 13 bases are a match to TRBD2. Germline assignment: CDR1 SSHAT and CDR2 FNYEAQ (reference sequence). CDR3 length: 15 residues. The CDR3 sequence is CASSGTSGAQETQYF. CDR3 nucleotides: TGTGCTAGCAGCGGGACTAGCGGGGCCCAAGAGACCCAGTACTTC.

The rearrangement joins TRBV6-2 or TRBV6-3 to TRBJ2-1; TRBD1 matches 10 bases. Germline-derived CDR1 and CDR2 are MNHEY and SVGEGT. This CDR3 region has 15 residues. Trimming removed 5 bases from V and 2 bases from J; junction bases left unmatched: 3. Here the CDR3 DNA reads TGTGCCAGCAGTCGACAGGGGGCCACCTACAATGAGCAGTTCTTC. Translating gives CASSRQGATYNEQFF.

This rearrangement joins TRBV7-2 to TRBJ2-7; 8 bases agree with TRBD1. V dropped 2 bases and J dropped 7; count of bases not matched to a gene: 10. The CDR3 runs to 15 residues. The germline V gene has CDR1 SGHTA and CDR2 FQGNSA. CDR3 loop: CASSLRATGVREQYF. In DNA form, the CDR3 reads TGTGCCAGCAGCTTAAGAGCGACAGGGGTGAGGGAGCAGTACTTC. The full variable domain, its missing parts supplied by reference TRBV7-2 and TRBJ2-7, is GAGVSQSPSNKVTEKGKDVELRCDPISGHTALYWYRQSLGQGLEFLIYFQGNSAPDKSGLPSDRFSAERTGGSVSTLTIQRTQQEDSAVYLCASSLRATGVREQYFGPGTRLTVT.

The rearrangement links TRBV6-5 to TRBJ2-3; 16 nucleotides match TRBD2. Germline-derived CDR1 and CDR2 are MNHEY and SVGAGI. J lost 0 bases, V lost 4 bases, and 7 bases had no gene match. The CDR3 runs 19 residues. The chain's CDR3 is CASSSAGTSGGASTDTQYF. CDR3 nucleotides: TGTGCCAGCAGTTCCGCCGGGACTAGCGGGGGGGCGAGCACAGATACGCAGTATTTT.

The J gene is TRBJ1-2, the V gene TRBV10-3; no firm D call. The V gene lost 4 bases and the J gene lost 8 bases, with 11 bases spanning the gap. From germline, CDR1 is ENHRY and CDR2 SYGVKD. The CDR3 extends over 12 amino acids. CDR3 protein: CAISGAGQGYTF. The CDR3, as DNA: TGTGCCATCAGTGGGGCAGGCCAAGGCTACACCTTC.

The chain joins TRBV12-3 or TRBV12-4 to TRBJ2-6; maybe TRBD2 (5 bases). Trimming shortened V by 3 bases and J by 0 bases, and 12 bases separated the two germline ends. This CDR3 is 17 amino acids long. CDR3 bases: TGTGCCAGCAGTTTTGGGAGTCCCTACTCTGGGGCCAACGTCCTGACTTTC. This sequence encodes CASSFGSPYSGANVLTF.

The rearrangement links TRBV12-3 or TRBV12-4 to TRBJ2-5; 9 bases are shared with TRBD1. The length of the CDR3 is 15 residues. V trimming: 4 bases; J trimming: 2 bases; junction bases outside the gene matches: 5. The CDR3 nucleotides are TGTGCCAGCAGTTCCCGGGACAGGGCTCAAGAGACCCAGTACTTC. It encodes CASSSRDRAQETQYF.

There are many counts of this clonotype. This chain uses TRBV7-9 with TRBJ1-1, with no clear D. Trimming cost V 2 bases and J 10 bases, with 8 bases left between them. The V gene's germline CDR1 is SEHNR and CDR2 FQNEAQ (reference sequence). The CDR3 contains 11 residues. The CDR3 loop reads CASSLSSTAFF. DNA for the CDR3: TGTGCCAGCAGCTTATCAAGCACAGCTTTCTTT.

The rearrangement joins TRBV20-1 to TRBJ2-5, with D hard to call. Germline CDR1 DFQATT, CDR2 SNEGSKA (reference sequence). The CDR3 is 13 residues long. Trimming shortened V by 3 bases and J by 3 bases, and 11 bases separated the two germline ends. The CDR3 DNA follows: TGCAGTGCTAGTTCCACCGGCAAAGAGACCCAGTACTTC. Protein: CSASSTGKETQYF.

This clonotype was picked up a small number of times. The V and J genes are TRBV14 and TRBJ2-3; a possible D gene is TRBD2 (5 bases). The germline V gene encodes CDR1 SGHDN and CDR2 FVKESK. Trimming took 1 base from V and 2 from J, leaving 10 bases between them. CDR3 length: 15 residues. The CDR3 loop reads CASSQVRRTTDTQYF. As DNA, the CDR3 is TGTGCCAGCAGCCAAGTGAGGAGGACCACAGATACGCAGTATTTT.

This clonotype was recorded a few times. The rearrangement links TRBV10-3 to TRBJ2-3; TRBD2 aligns across 10 bases. Germline assignment: CDR1 ENHRY and CDR2 SYGVKD. With V trimmed by 6 bases and J by 3 bases, 3 bases remained unmatched. The length of the CDR3 is 14 residues. The DNA for the CDR3 is TGTGCCATCAGGCCGGGACTAGCGACAGATACGCAGTATTTT. Encoded protein: CAIRPGLATDTQYF.

V and J are TRBV11-2 and TRBJ2-2; D may be TRBD1 (5 bases). Germline-derived CDR1 and CDR2 are SGHAT and FQNNGV. The CDR3 runs 12 residues. The V end lost 4 bases, the J end lost 6 bases, and 6 bases lay between the germline ends. The CDR3 DNA is TGTGCCAGCAGCTCACAGGCCGGGGAGCTGTTTTTT. Translated: CASSSQAGELFF. Variable domain in full (rest from reference TRBV11-2 and TRBJ2-2): EAGVAQSPRYKIIEKRQSVAFWCNPISGHATLYWYQQILGQGPKLLIQFQNNGVVDDSQLPKDRFSAERLKGVDSTLKIQPAKLEDSAVYLCASSSQAGELFFGEGSRLTVL.

This clonotype was found a few times. The V and J genes are TRBV20-1 and TRBJ2-5, with D uncertain. Between the trimmed V and J ends, which lost 4 bases and 3 bases, there was a span of 9 bases. This CDR3 spans 12 amino acids. Germline V gene lookup returns CDR1 DFQATT and CDR2 SNEGSKA (reference sequence). In DNA form, the CDR3 reads TGCAGTGCTAAAGCTAGGGAAGAGACCCAGTACTTC. Protein product: CSAKAREETQYF.

The J gene is TRBJ2-5, the V gene TRBV5-5, with no clear D. The DNA end is a closer match to TRBJ2-1, so the J assignment may be wrong. CDR1 and CDR2 (germline): SGHKS, YYEKEE (reference sequence). This CDR3 spans 17 amino acids. This CDR3 is CASSLAAWLGLRNEQFF. CDR3 sequence (DNA): TGTGCCAGCAGCTTGGCCGCATGGCTAGGATTACGCAATGAGCAGTTCTTC.

A few counts support this clonotype. This chain uses TRBV7-2 with TRBJ2-5; D remains unclear. This CDR3 region has 17 residues. V lost 1 base to trimming and J lost 1 base, with 16 bases between them. The germline gives CDR1 SGHTA, CDR2 FQGNSA. CDR3 nucleotides: TGTGCCAGCAGCTTAGTTCAACATTCAATCCCCCAAGAGACCCAGTACTTC. This sequence encodes CASSLVQHSIPQETQYF.

This clonotype was detected a few times. The J gene is TRBJ2-7, the V gene TRBV5-1; tentative D call: TRBD1 (6 bases). The DNA end is more similar to TRBJ2-1, so the J call may be wrong. The CDR3 is made up of 15 amino acids. Germline V gene sequence: CDR1 SGHRS, CDR2 YFSETQ. CDR3: CASSLSTGLYNEQFF. Here the CDR3 DNA reads TGCGCCAGCAGCTTAAGTACAGGGCTCTACAATGAGCAGTTCTTC.